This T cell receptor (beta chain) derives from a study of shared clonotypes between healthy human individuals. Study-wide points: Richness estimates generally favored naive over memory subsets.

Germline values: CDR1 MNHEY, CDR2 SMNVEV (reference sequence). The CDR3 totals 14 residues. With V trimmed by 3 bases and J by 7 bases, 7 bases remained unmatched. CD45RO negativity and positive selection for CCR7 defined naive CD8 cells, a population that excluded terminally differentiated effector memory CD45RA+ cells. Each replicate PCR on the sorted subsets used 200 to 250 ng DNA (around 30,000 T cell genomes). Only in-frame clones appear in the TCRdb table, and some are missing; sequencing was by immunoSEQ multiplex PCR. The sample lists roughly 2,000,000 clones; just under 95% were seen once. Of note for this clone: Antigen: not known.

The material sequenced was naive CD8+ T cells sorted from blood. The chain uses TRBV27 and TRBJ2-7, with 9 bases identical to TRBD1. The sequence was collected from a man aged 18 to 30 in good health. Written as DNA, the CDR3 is TGTGCCAGCAGTTTCGGGACAGGGACGGGAGAGCAGTACTTC. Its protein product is CASSFGTGTGEQYF.